This entry describes one T cell receptor beta chain. This entry is derived from a study of blood T cell repertoires in COVID-19. Trimming removed 1 base at V and 5 bases at J, with 12 bases between. Germline CDR1 reads LGHNA; CDR2 reads YNFKEQ. This CDR3 is 15 amino acids long. People in the exposed group encountered a COVID-19 case within 2 weeks before entering the study. Original analysis: Amplification from reference gene primers served as the basis for estimated nucleated cell counts. Measured with immunoSEQ multiplex PCR; TCRdb has only the in-frame clones, and not every one. That table supplies the V and J calls and clone size; D and trimming were determined from the DNA. The data show around 250,000 clones, roughly four fifths seen once.

The sequenced sample was PBMCs or T cells enriched from blood (not recorded which). The chain combines TRBV4-2 with TRBJ2-1; D is perhaps TRBD2 (5 bases). The sequence came from a middle-aged man who had been exposed to COVID-19. The CDR3 DNA follows: TGTGCCAGCAGCCAAGCCCCGGGATCGAACAATGAGCAGTTCTTC. Translating it yields CASSQAPGSNNEQFF.